Below are 21 T cell receptor beta chains sequenced from a single sample in a study of cytomegalovirus exposure and HLA in healthy donors. The PCR was carried out with 60 Vbeta primers and 13 Jbeta primers. The data were produced by immunoSEQ multiplex PCR, yet TCRdb's version contains in-frame clones alone and is incomplete. The sample contains about 140,000 clones, around 77% of which appear only once. The sample comprised PBMCs. These receptors were collected from a man aged 18 to 30 in good health and CMV-seronegative.

The chain links TRBV30 to TRBJ1-4; a possible D gene is TRBD1 (6 bases). In germline, CDR1 is GTSNPN, CDR2 SVGIG (reference sequence). V lost 4 bases, J lost 11 bases, and 23 bases lay in between. CDR3 length: 15 amino acids. The CDR3 loop is CAWNAPGHLRGKLFF. The CDR3 bases are TGTGCCTGGAACGCCCCGGGACACCTGCGAGGGAAACTGTTTTTT. Complete variable domain (other parts from reference TRBV30 and TRBJ1-4): SQTIHQWPATLVQPVGSPLSLECTVEGTSNPNLYWYRQAAGRGLQLLFYSVGIGQISSEVPQNLSASRPQDRQFILSSKKLLLSDSGFYLCAWNAPGHLRGKLFFGSGTQLSVL.

The V and J genes are TRBV7-3 and TRBJ1-3; 11 bases line up with TRBD1. The J segment lost 7 bases and the V segment lost 5 bases, leaving 10 bases of the junction unmatched. Germline CDR1 SGHTA, CDR2 FQGTGA. CDR3 size: 16 residues. The chain's CDR3 is CASSPGTGGRGNTIYF. The CDR3 nucleotides are TGTGCCAGCAGCCCTGGGACAGGGGGAAGGGGGAACACCATATATTTT.

In DNA, the CDR3 is TGTGCCAGCAGCGAAGGACAGGGAGTAAATCAGCCCCAGCATTTT. Amino acids: CASSEGQGVNQPQHF. This chain uses TRBV9 with TRBJ1-5, with 8 bases identical to TRBD1. CDR3 length: 15 residues. V gave up 3 bases and J gave up 4 bases; unmatched junction bases: 6. CDR1 and CDR2 from the germline V gene are SGDLS and YYNGEE.

The chain couples TRBV5-4 to TRBJ1-4; 7 positions match TRBD1. CDR1 and CDR2 (germline): SGHNT, YYREEE (reference sequence). V lost 4 bases to trimming and J lost 2 bases; unmatched junction nucleotides: 8. This CDR3 comprises 16 residues. The CDR3 coding sequence is TGTGCCAGCAGCCCGGGACAGACTAAGACTAATGAAAAACTGTTTTTT. Residues: CASSPGQTKTNEKLFF.

The genes are TRBV2 and TRBJ2-2; 8 bases fit TRBD2. CDR3 length: 16 residues. CDR1 and CDR2 (germline): SNHLY, FYNNEI. Germline trimming cut 3 bases from V and 6 bases from J; bases unmatched to any gene: 9. CDR3 DNA: TGTGCCAGCAGTGAGAGGAGCGGGGGATTTGCCGGGGAGCTGTTTTTT. Amino acids: CASSERSGGFAGELFF.

This chain connects TRBV15 to TRBJ1-3; D perhaps matches TRBD1 (6 bases). The CDR3 consists of 14 residues. Trimming took 3 bases from V and 2 from J, leaving 8 bases between them. CDR1 is LNHNV, CDR2 YYDKDF, per germline (reference sequence). The CDR3 region is CATSSRDTGNTIYF. CDR3 nucleotide sequence: TGTGCCACCAGCAGCCGGGACACTGGAAACACCATATATTTT.

The chain combines TRBV9 with TRBJ2-3; 12 bases are shared with TRBD2. CDR1 and CDR2 from the germline V gene are SGDLS and YYNGEE. The CDR3 is 16 amino acids. V shed 0 bases and J 6 bases; nucleotides not matched to a gene: 5. CDR3 region: CASSVAASGGVDTQYF. CDR3 coding DNA: TGTGCCAGCAGCGTAGCGGCTAGCGGGGGGGTTGATACGCAGTATTTT.

The chain links TRBV15 to TRBJ2-5, with TRBD1 matching over 8 bases. This CDR3 is built from 16 residues. CDR1 is LNHNV, CDR2 YYDKDF, per germline (reference sequence). Unmatched junction bases numbered 7, after V lost 0 bases and J lost 4 bases. CDR3 amino acids: CATSRDLSRGRETQYF. Written as DNA, the CDR3 is TGTGCCACCAGCAGAGATTTATCCAGGGGGCGAGAGACCCAGTACTTC. The full variable domain, completed using reference TRBV15 and TRBJ2-5, is DAMVIQNPRYQVTQFGKPVTLSCSQTLNHNVMYWYQQKSSQAPKLLFHYYDKDFNNEADTPDNFQSRRPNTSFCFLDIRSPGLGDTAMYLCATSRDLSRGRETQYFGPGTRLLVL.

J is TRBJ1-1 and V is TRBV6-6; no firm D call. Germline V gene lookup returns CDR1 MNHNY and CDR2 SVGAGI (reference sequence). CDR3 length equals 12 residues. The ends were cut back, 6 bases at V and 7 bases at J, with 12 bases in the middle. CDR3 in amino acids: CASRSTVFEAFF. CDR3 nucleotides: TGTGCCAGCAGATCCACAGTGTTTGAAGCTTTCTTT.

This clone has just a few counts. The chain carries TRBV4-3 and TRBJ1-3; TRBD1 matches at 8 bases. The CDR3 spans 17 residues. Germline CDR1 is LGHNA and CDR2 is YSLEER. After removal of 4 bases from V and 0 bases from J, the junction contained 8 bases not matched to a gene. The CDR3 is CASSRGGTGLSGNTIYF. For the CDR3, the DNA is TGCGCCAGCAGCCGAGGGGGGACAGGTCTCTCTGGAAACACCATATATTTT.

CDR3 DNA sequence: TGTGCCAGCAGCGCGGCGACTAGCACAGATACGCAGTATTTT. Amino acid sequence: CASSAATSTDTQYF. The chain employs TRBV7-6 and TRBJ2-3; D not certain. Germline-derived CDR1 and CDR2 are SGHVS and FNYEAQ. V lost 5 bases and J 0 bases, leaving 9 bases between the germline ends. CDR3 length: 14 residues. Full variable domain (missing parts from reference TRBV7-6 and TRBJ2-3): GAGVSQSPRYKVTKRGQDVALRCDPISGHVSLYWYRQALGQGPEFLTYFNYEAQQDKSGLPNDRFSAERPEGSISTLTIQRTEQRDSAMYRCASSAATSTDTQYFGPGTRLTVL.

The chain is built from TRBV18 and TRBJ2-2, with D tentatively TRBD1 (6 bases). The V end was cut by 3 bases, the J end by 8 bases, with 13 bases between. The CDR3 runs 14 residues. Germline assignment: CDR1 KGHSH and CDR2 LQKENI. The CDR3 loop reads CASSPPGRGGELFF. CDR3 DNA: TGTGCCAGCTCACCCCCCGGCAGGGGTGGGGAGCTGTTTTTT.

This chain joins TRBV10-3 and TRBJ2-5; tentatively, D is TRBD1 (6 bases). Between the trimmed V and J ends, which lost 5 bases and 4 bases, there was a span of 11 bases. The CDR3 is made up of 13 amino acids. The germline gives CDR1 ENHRY, CDR2 SYGVKD. The CDR3 sequence is CAISSQGRETQYF. DNA of the CDR3: TGTGCCATCAGTTCACAGGGAAGAGAGACCCAGTACTTC.

CDR3 coding DNA: TGCAGCGTTCCGGGACAGGCAAACTACGAGCAGTACTTC. It encodes CSVPGQANYEQYF. V is TRBV29-1 and J is TRBJ2-7, with TRBD1 matching over 8 bases. Germline V lookup: CDR1 SQVTM, CDR2 ANQGSEA. The CDR3 is made up of 13 amino acids. V lost 5 bases, J lost 3 bases, and 6 bases stayed unmatched.

This clone was picked up one time. This sequence joins TRBV19 and TRBJ2-7; D possibly corresponds to TRBD1 (6 bases). V was cut by 4 bases and J by 5 bases, with 12 bases left in between. The V gene's germline CDR1 is LNHDA and CDR2 SQIVND (reference sequence). The CDR3 runs 13 residues. In nucleotides, the CDR3 is TGTGCCAGTAGTACCACAGGGTGGCACGAGCAGTACTTC. Its protein product is CASSTTGWHEQYF.

The chain links TRBV2 to TRBJ2-7; maybe TRBD1 (6 bases). Trimming cost V 1 base and J 6 bases, with 22 bases left between them. This CDR3 comprises 17 residues. The germline V gene encodes CDR1 SNHLY and CDR2 FYNNEI. The CDR3 DNA reads TGTGCCAGCAGTGAAGTAGGACAGACTCTCTCTACCCTCGAGCAGTACTTC. Amino acid sequence: CASSEVGQTLSTLEQYF.

This rearrangement joins TRBV6-1 to TRBJ2-1; 8 bases fit TRBD2. The CDR3 loop spans 11 amino acids. V gave up 6 bases and J gave up 10 bases; unmatched junction bases: 2. The germline gives CDR1 MNHNS, CDR2 SASEGT. The CDR3 loop reads CASRLAGEQFF. The DNA for the CDR3 is TGTGCCAGCAGATTAGCGGGGGAGCAGTTCTTC.

This chain links TRBV27 with TRBJ1-1; TRBD1 matches 7 bases. Looked up from germline, CDR1 is MNHEY and CDR2 is SMNVEV (reference sequence). The CDR3 sequence is 14 residues long. V dropped 6 bases and J dropped 1; count of bases not matched to a gene: 5. The CDR3: CASRAGGRNTEAFF. The CDR3 DNA sequence: TGTGCCAGCAGAGCAGGGGGAAGGAACACTGAAGCTTTCTTT.

For the CDR3, the DNA is TGTGCCAGCAGTAGAGCTCACAGGGGGAGGACTGAAGCTTTCTTT. Its protein product is CASSRAHRGRTEAFF. This rearrangement joins TRBV7-9 to TRBJ1-1; TRBD1 matches 8 bases. Germline trimming cut 6 bases from V and 5 bases from J; bases unmatched to any gene: 11. Germline CDR1 and CDR2: SEHNR and FQNEAQ (reference sequence). The CDR3 contains 15 residues. Based on the CDR3 plus reference TRBV7-9 and TRBJ1-1, the full variable domain is DTGVSQNPRHKITKRGQNVTFRCDPISEHNRLYWYRQTLGQGPEFLTYFQNEAQLEKSRLLSDRFSAERPKGSFSTLEIQRTEQGDSAMYLCASSRAHRGRTEAFFGQGTRLTVV.

The V gene is TRBV6-6, the J gene TRBJ2-5; perhaps TRBD2 as D (5 bases). Trimming left V 0 bases short and J 4 bases short, with 9 bases between. The CDR3 extends over 14 amino acids. Per germline, CDR1 MNHNY and CDR2 SVGAGI (reference sequence). The CDR3 loop is CASSYSRVGETQYF. As DNA, the CDR3 is TGTGCCAGCAGTTACTCGAGGGTGGGAGAGACCCAGTACTTC.

The V and J genes are TRBV27 and TRBJ1-1; the D gene is possibly TRBD1 (5 bases). Germline values: CDR1 MNHEY, CDR2 SMNVEV (reference sequence). V was trimmed by 5 bases and J by 2 bases, leaving 6 bases between them. CDR3 length: 12 residues. CDR3 nucleotide sequence: TGTGCCAGCAGTACAGGAAACACTGAAGCTTTCTTT. Amino acid sequence: CASSTGNTEAFF.